A single sample gave rise to the 16 T cell receptor beta chains below, sequenced in a study of blood T cell repertoires in COVID-19. Sequenced by immunoSEQ multiplex PCR; TCRdb stores in-frame clones only, minus some. In the table there are roughly 81,000 clones, approximately 86% of which are singletons. Sequencing used peripheral blood. These receptor sequences come from an elderly woman with COVID-19, enrolled during active disease.

The chain employs TRBV6-5 and TRBJ2-1; 10 bases are shared with TRBD2. The trim removed 6 bases at V and 4 bases at J, leaving 3 bases unmatched. Germline CDR1 reads MNHEY; CDR2 reads SVGAGI. The CDR3 is made up of 14 amino acids. CDR3 loop: CASRVTSGYNEQFF. The CDR3 region has the DNA TGTGCCAGCAGAGTGACTAGCGGGTACAATGAGCAGTTCTTC.

The gene calls are TRBV7-3 and TRBJ2-1, with a tentative D call TRBD2 (5 bases). Germline loops: CDR1 SGHTA, CDR2 FQGTGA. This CDR3 comprises 14 residues. V lost 5 bases to trimming and J lost 5 bases, with 13 bases between them. The CDR3 sequence is CASSPSRADNEQFF. CDR3 DNA: TGTGCCAGCAGCCCCTCGAGGGCCGACAATGAGCAGTTCTTC.

The count of this clone is one. The J gene is TRBJ2-4, the V gene TRBV23-1; a possible D gene is TRBD2 (5 bases). TRBV23-1 is an ORF for which the function is uncertain. Trimming removed 4 bases at V and 1 base at J, with 8 bases between. The CDR3 loop spans 14 amino acids. As DNA, the CDR3 is TGCGCCAGCAGTCCCGGGGTCGCCAAAAACATTCAGTACTTC. It yields the protein CASSPGVAKNIQYF.

This clone showed up just once. The V gene is TRBV2, the J gene TRBJ2-1; TRBD2 matches at 12 bases. The CDR3 runs to 15 residues. The V segment lost 4 bases and the J segment 10 bases; nucleotides outside the gene matches: 8. Germline values: CDR1 SNHLY, CDR2 FYNNEI. The CDR3 sequence is CASSARLAGEAEQFF. The DNA for the CDR3 is TGTGCCAGCAGTGCAAGACTAGCGGGAGAAGCAGAGCAGTTCTTC. The full variable domain, its missing parts supplied by reference TRBV2 and TRBJ2-1, is EPEVTQTPSHQVTQMGQEVILRCVPISNHLYFYWYRQILGQKVEFLVSFYNNEISEKSEIFDDQFSVERPDGSNFTLKIRSTKLEDSAMYFCASSARLAGEAEQFFGPGTRLTVL.

In DNA, the CDR3 is TGTGCCACCAGCAACCGGGACACCTTCTCCTACAATGAGCAGTTCTTC. Protein product: CATSNRDTFSYNEQFF. The chain links TRBV24-1 to TRBJ2-1; D is possibly TRBD1 (6 bases). Germline loops: CDR1 KGHDR, CDR2 SFDVKD. Trimming took 7 bases from V and 0 from J, leaving 15 bases between them. The CDR3 loop spans 16 amino acids.

The chain carries TRBV24-1 and TRBJ2-1; D unclear. This CDR3 comprises 14 residues. Germline-derived CDR1 and CDR2 are KGHDR and SFDVKD. V was pared by 1 base and J by 8 bases, with 11 bases between. The CDR3 DNA is TGTGCCACCAGTGATTTAACCAGGCCGCATGAGCAGTTCTTC. Translation gives CATSDLTRPHEQFF.

The CDR3 reads CASSSNGGLAIPRAGELFF. CDR3 bases: TGTGCCAGCAGCTCCAACGGGGGACTAGCGATCCCCCGGGCCGGGGAGCTGTTTTTT. This sequence joins TRBV13 and TRBJ2-2; 10 nucleotides align to TRBD2. J was trimmed by 6 bases and V by 4 bases; bases with no gene match: 17. The CDR3 spans 19 residues. From germline, CDR1 is PRHDT and CDR2 FYEKMQ (reference sequence).

The genes are TRBV2 and TRBJ2-4, with 11 bases fitting TRBD1. This CDR3 is 13 amino acids long. Germline loops: CDR1 SNHLY, CDR2 FYNNEI. After removal of 10 bases from V and 7 bases from J, the junction contained 6 bases not matched to a gene. This CDR3 reads CAITGDRGNIQYF. CDR3 DNA sequence: TGTGCCATCACAGGGGACAGGGGGAACATTCAGTACTTC.

This clone showed up just a few times. The gene calls are TRBV5-4 and TRBJ2-3; 9 bases are shared with TRBD1. Germline trimming cut 5 bases from V and 2 bases from J; bases unmatched to any gene: 6. Germline values: CDR1 SGHNT, CDR2 YYREEE (reference sequence). The length of the CDR3 is 15 residues. CDR3 in DNA: TGTGCCAGCAGACTGGGACAGGGAAACACAGATACGCAGTATTTT. Translation gives CASRLGQGNTDTQYF. Full variable domain (remainder filled in from reference TRBV5-4 and TRBJ2-3): ETGVTQSPTHLIKTRGQQVTLRCSSQSGHNTVSWYQQALGQGPQFIFQYYREEENGRGNFPPRFSGLQFPNYSSELNVNALELDDSALYLCASRLGQGNTDTQYFGPGTRLTVL.

The rearrangement links TRBV3-1 (or the pseudogene TRBV3-2) to TRBJ2-5; 12 positions match TRBD2. The trim removed 4 bases at V and 5 bases at J, leaving 8 bases unmatched. This CDR3 has 16 residues. The germline gives CDR1 LGHDT, CDR2 YNNKEL (reference sequence). CDR3 protein: CASSPLRLAGEETQYF. DNA of the CDR3: TGTGCCAGCAGCCCACTCCGACTAGCGGGGGAGGAGACCCAGTACTTC.

The rearrangement joins TRBV28 to TRBJ2-7; 10 bases are shared with TRBD1. CDR3 length: 14 amino acids. Germline CDR1 MDHEN, CDR2 SYDVKM. Trimming cost V 7 bases and J 4 bases; bases outside gene matches: 7. The CDR3 protein is CASIPGTGEYEQYF. CDR3 coding DNA: TGTGCCAGCATCCCTGGGACAGGGGAATACGAGCAGTACTTC.

This clone has just one count. The chain links TRBV11-2 to TRBJ1-1; possible D gene TRBD1, 5 bases. V was cut by 1 base and J by 1 base, with 7 bases left in between. CDR1 is SGHAT, CDR2 FQNNGV, per germline. The CDR3 has 14 amino acids. The CDR3 nucleotides are TGTGCCAGCAGCTTAGGGGGCTGGAACACTGAAGCTTTCTTT. This gives the protein CASSLGGWNTEAFF.

The chain employs TRBV5-1 and TRBJ1-1, with 7 bases identical to TRBD1. This CDR3 region has 14 residues. V trimming: 5 bases; J trimming: 1 base; junction bases outside the gene matches: 5. Looked up from germline, CDR1 is SGHRS and CDR2 is YFSETQ. CDR3 nucleotides: TGCGCCAGCAGACGGGACAGCCAGAACACTGAAGCTTTCTTT. This sequence encodes CASRRDSQNTEAFF. Filled out from reference TRBV5-1 and TRBJ1-1, the complete variable domain reads KAGVTQTPRYLIKTRGQQVTLSCSPISGHRSVSWYQQTPGQGLQFLFEYFSETQRNKGNFPGRFSGRQFSNSRSEMNVSTLELGDSALYLCASRRDSQNTEAFFGQGTRLTVV.

V gene TRBV24-1 combines with J gene TRBJ2-1; a weak D match, TRBD2 (5 bases). V was cut by 1 base and J by 8 bases, with 20 bases left in between. CDR3 length equals 17 residues. Germline CDR1 KGHDR, CDR2 SFDVKD. The CDR3 sequence is CATSDFIRGGSIDEQFF. The CDR3 DNA follows: TGTGCCACCAGTGATTTTATTCGCGGCGGGTCTATCGATGAGCAGTTCTTC.

This sequence joins TRBV19 and TRBJ2-5, with 9 positions matching TRBD1. This CDR3 contains 16 residues. In germline, CDR1 is LNHDA, CDR2 SQIVND (reference sequence). With V trimmed by 6 bases and J by 5 bases, 13 bases remained unmatched. As DNA, the CDR3 is TGTGCCAGTAGCCACCTCTTACAGGGGGCTAGGGAGACCCAGTACTTC. It translates to CASSHLLQGARETQYF.

This chain joins TRBV9 and TRBJ2-3; the D is unclear. CDR1 SGDLS and CDR2 YYNGEE come from the germline V gene. This CDR3 contains 13 residues. V shed 3 bases and J shed 7 bases, with 12 bases lying between them. CDR3 in DNA: TGTGCCAGCAGCGCACCCTCCAGTTATACGCAGTATTTT. It yields the protein CASSAPSSYTQYF.